These 2 T cell receptor beta chains share one sample of origin, sequenced in a study of cytotoxic CD8 clonotypes in ibrutinib-treated CLL. Here immunoSEQ multiplex PCR was the method, and the copy in TCRdb shows in-frame clones only, minus some. The table records some 12,000 clones, approximately 67% of them present only once. Sequences were derived from PBMCs, sampled before ibrutinib treatment. Receptor source: a human donor with chronic lymphocytic leukemia.

This clone was detected only once. This rearrangement joins TRBV27 to TRBJ1-3; 9 nucleotides line up with TRBD1. The CDR3 totals 14 residues. V dropped 6 bases and J dropped 5; count of bases not matched to a gene: 5. Germline V lookup: CDR1 MNHEY, CDR2 SMNVEV (reference sequence). The CDR3 here is CASRPDRGRNTIYF. The DNA of the CDR3 is TGTGCCAGCAGACCGGACAGGGGTAGAAACACCATATATTTT.

V and J are TRBV20-1 and TRBJ2-1; maybe TRBD1 (6 bases). Germline V gives CDR1 DFQATT, CDR2 SNEGSKA (reference sequence). This CDR3 is 11 amino acids long. V shed 3 bases and J shed 14 bases, with 14 bases lying between them. The CDR3 protein is CSASYRDSEFF. CDR3 in DNA: TGCAGTGCTAGTTACAGGGATTCTGAGTTCTTC.